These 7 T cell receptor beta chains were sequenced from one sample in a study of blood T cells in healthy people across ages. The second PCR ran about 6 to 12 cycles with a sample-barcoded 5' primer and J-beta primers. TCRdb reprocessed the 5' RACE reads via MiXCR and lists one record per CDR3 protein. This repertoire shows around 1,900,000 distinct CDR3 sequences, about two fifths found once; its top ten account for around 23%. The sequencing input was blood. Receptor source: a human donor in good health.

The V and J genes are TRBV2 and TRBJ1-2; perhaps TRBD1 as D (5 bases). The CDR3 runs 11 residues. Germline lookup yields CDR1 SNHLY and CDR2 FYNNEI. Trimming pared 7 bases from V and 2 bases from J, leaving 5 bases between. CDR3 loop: CASTGNYGYTF. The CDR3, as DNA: TGTGCCAGCACAGGGAACTATGGCTACACCTTC.

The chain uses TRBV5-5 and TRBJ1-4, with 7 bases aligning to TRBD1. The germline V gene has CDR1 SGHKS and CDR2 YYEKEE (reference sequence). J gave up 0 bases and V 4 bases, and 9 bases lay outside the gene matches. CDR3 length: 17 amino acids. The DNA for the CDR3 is TGTGCCAGCAGCCAAGACAGGGCCGTCCCAACTAATGAAAAACTGTTTTTT. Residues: CASSQDRAVPTNEKLFF.

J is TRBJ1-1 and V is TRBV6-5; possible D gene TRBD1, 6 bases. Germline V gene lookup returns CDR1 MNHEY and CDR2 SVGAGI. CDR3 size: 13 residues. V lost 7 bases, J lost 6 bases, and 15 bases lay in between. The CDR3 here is CASNDLRQAEAFF. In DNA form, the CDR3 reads TGTGCCAGCAACGACCTTCGACAGGCTGAAGCTTTCTTT.

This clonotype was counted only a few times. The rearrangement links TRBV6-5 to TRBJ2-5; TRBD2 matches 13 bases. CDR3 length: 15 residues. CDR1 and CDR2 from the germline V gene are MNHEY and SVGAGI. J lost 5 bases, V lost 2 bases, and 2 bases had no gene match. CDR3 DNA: TGTGCCAGCAGTTACGTGACTAGCGGGGGGGAGACCCAGTACTTC. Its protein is CASSYVTSGGETQYF.

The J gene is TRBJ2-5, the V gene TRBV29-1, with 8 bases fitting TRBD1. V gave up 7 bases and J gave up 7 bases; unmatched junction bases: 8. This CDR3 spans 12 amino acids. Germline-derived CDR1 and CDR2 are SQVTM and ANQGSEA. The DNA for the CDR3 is TGCAGCGCAACCGGGACAGGAGGGACCCAGTACTTC. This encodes CSATGTGGTQYF.

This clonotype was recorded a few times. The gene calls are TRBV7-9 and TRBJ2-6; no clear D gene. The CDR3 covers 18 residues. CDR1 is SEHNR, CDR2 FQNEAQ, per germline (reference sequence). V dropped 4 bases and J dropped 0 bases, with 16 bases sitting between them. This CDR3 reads CASSSPVPGSSGANVLTF. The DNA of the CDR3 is TGTGCCAGCAGCTCCCCTGTACCGGGCAGCTCTGGGGCCAACGTCCTGACTTTC. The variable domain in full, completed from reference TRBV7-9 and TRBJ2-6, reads DTGVSQNPRHKITKRGQNVTFRCDPISEHNRLYWYRQTLGQGPEFLTYFQNEAQLEKSRLLSDRFSAERPKGSFSTLEIQRTEQGDSAMYLCASSSPVPGSSGANVLTFGAGSRLTVL.

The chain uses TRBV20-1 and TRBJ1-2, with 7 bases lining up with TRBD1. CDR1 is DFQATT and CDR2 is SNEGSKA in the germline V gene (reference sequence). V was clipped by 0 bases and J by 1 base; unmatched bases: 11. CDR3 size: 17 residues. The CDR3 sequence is CSAREVPEQGNNYGYTF. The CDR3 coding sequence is TGCAGTGCTAGAGAAGTCCCGGAACAGGGGAATAACTATGGCTACACCTTC.